This T cell receptor (beta chain) was sequenced for a study of blood T cell repertoires in COVID-19. Background on the study: Material from acute and convalescent COVID-19 was sourced from the United States, Italy and Spain. T cells, B-cell-depleted T cells, or PBMCs provided the cDNA or gDNA that served as material.

The CDR3 extends over 16 amino acids. Per germline, CDR1 LGHNA and CDR2 YNFKEQ. Deletions cut 2 bases from V and 2 bases from J, with 13 bases between. The authors' processing: Reference gene primer amplification in the assay estimated nucleated cell counts. Clones were sequenced by immunoSEQ multiplex PCR, and TCRdb holds only the in-frame ones, with some missing. V, J and clone size are taken as reported in that table, and D and trimming were inferred from the DNA itself. The sample yields around 78,000 clones, under 90% seen once. This clonotype originated in a man between 65 and 80 years old with active or convalescent COVID-19. The rearrangement joins TRBV4-2 to TRBJ2-4; TRBD2 is a possible D gene (5 bases). Sequencing input: peripheral blood. CDR3 amino acids: CASSQTSGLSKNIQYF. The DNA for the CDR3 is TGTGCCAGCAGCCAAACTTCCGGACTGTCCAAAAACATTCAGTACTTC.